This TCR beta chain emerged from a study of T cell changes during pregnancy in multiple sclerosis. The table came from immunoSEQ multiplex PCR; TCRdb's copy has only in-frame clones and leaves some out. The sample shows around 70,000 clones, over 85% of them seen only once. CDR3 size: 15 residues. Trimming left V 3 bases short and J 0 bases short, with 11 bases between. Germline CDR1 and CDR2: SGHTS and YDEGEE. This sequence originates from a female donor with multiple sclerosis, enrolled in a pregnancy study. The sample was peripheral blood, taken in the second trimester of pregnancy. This chain connects TRBV5-8 to TRBJ2-3, with D possibly being TRBD2 (5 bases). DNA for the CDR3: TGTGCCAGCAGCTCCATGGGAGATAGCACAGATACGCAGTATTTT. It is translated as CASSSMGDSTDTQYF.